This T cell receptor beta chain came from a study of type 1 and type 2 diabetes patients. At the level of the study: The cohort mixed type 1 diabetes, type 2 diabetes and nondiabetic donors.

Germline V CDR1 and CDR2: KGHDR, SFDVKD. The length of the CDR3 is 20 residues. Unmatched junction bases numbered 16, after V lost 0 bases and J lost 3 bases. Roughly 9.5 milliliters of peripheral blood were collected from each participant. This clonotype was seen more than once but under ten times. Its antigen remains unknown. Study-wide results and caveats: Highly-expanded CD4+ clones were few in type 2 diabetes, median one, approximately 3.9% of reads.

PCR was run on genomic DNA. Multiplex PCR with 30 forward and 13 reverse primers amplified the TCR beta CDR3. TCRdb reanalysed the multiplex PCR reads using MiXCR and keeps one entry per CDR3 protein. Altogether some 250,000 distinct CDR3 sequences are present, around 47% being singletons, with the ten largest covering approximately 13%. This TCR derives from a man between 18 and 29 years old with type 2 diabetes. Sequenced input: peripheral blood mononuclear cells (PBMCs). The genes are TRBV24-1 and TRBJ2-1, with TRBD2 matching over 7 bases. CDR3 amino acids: CATSDLRSFQAGADYNEQFF. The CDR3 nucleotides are TGTGCCACCAGTGATTTGAGGTCATTCCAGGCGGGAGCCGACTACAATGAGCAGTTCTTC.